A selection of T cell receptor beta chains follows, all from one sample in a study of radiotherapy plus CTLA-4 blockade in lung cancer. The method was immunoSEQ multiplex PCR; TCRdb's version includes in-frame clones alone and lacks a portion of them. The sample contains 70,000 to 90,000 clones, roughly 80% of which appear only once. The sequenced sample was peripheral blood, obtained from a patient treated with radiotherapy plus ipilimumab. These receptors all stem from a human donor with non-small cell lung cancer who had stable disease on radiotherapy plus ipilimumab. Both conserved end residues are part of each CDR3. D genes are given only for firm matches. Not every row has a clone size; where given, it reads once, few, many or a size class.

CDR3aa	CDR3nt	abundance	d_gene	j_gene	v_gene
CASSLGGQGVYGYTF	TGTGCCAGCAGTTTAGGGGGACAGGGGGTTTATGGCTACACCTTC	.	TRBD1	TRBJ1-2	TRBV27
CASSPPYSNQPQHF	TGTGCCAGCAGTCCACCTTATAGCAATCAGCCCCAGCATTTT	few	.	TRBJ1-5	TRBV28
CASSFLPGQGAREQYF	TGTGCCAGCAGTTTCCTTCCCGGACAGGGGGCTCGGGAGCAGTACTTC	.	TRBD1	TRBJ2-7	TRBV28
CASSYTITSGSYEQYF	TGTGCCAGCAGCTACACCATAACTAGCGGGAGCTACGAGCAGTACTTC	.	TRBD2	TRBJ2-7	TRBV2
CASRSRDRGRDYTYEQFF	TGTGCCAGCAGGTCCCGGGACAGGGGGCGCGATTATACATATGAGCAGTTCTTC	.	TRBD1	TRBJ2-1	TRBV27
CASSLMGASNSPLHF	TGTGCCAGCAGCTTAATGGGGGCTAGTAATTCACCCCTCCACTTT	.	.	TRBJ1-6	TRBV5-6
CASRSPGLVGHEQYF	TGTGCAAGTCGCTCTCCGGGACTAGTCGGCCACGAGCAGTACTTC	.	.	TRBJ2-7	TRBV12-2
CATTMGRGDTEAFF	TGCGCCACCACAATGGGAAGGGGGGACACTGAAGCTTTCTTT	.	.	TRBJ1-1	TRBV5-1
CASSVVASGINEQFF	TGTGCCAGCAGCGTAGTAGCTAGCGGGATAAATGAGCAGTTCTTC	.	TRBD2	TRBJ2-1	TRBV9
CASSPTGGYQPQHF	TGTGCCAGCAGTCCGACAGGAGGCTATCAGCCCCAGCATTTT	.	.	TRBJ1-5	TRBV6-1
CASRQYGTGKETQYF	TGTGCAAGTCGCCAATACGGGACGGGAAAAGAGACCCAGTACTTC	once	.	TRBJ2-5	TRBV12-2
CASRAGGGSTDTQYF	TGTGCTAGCAGGGCTGGCGGGGGGAGCACAGATACGCAGTATTTT	.	TRBD2	TRBJ2-3	TRBV7-7
CASSVEGLAGGFTQETQYF	TGTGCCAGCAGCGTAGAGGGACTAGCGGGAGGGTTTACTCAAGAGACCCAGTACTTC	.	TRBD2	TRBJ2-5	TRBV9
CAWSPSGGTIYF	TGTGCCTGGAGCCCCTCGGGGGGCACCATATATTTT	.	.	TRBJ1-3	TRBV30
CASSTGADYEQYF	TGCGCCAGCAGCACTGGGGCCGACTACGAGCAGTACTTC	.	.	TRBJ2-7	TRBV5-1
CASSVFPSGTNEQFF	TGTGCCAGCAGCGTATTCCCTAGCGGGACAAATGAGCAGTTCTTC	.	TRBD2	TRBJ2-1	TRBV9
CASSEGLGRQETQYF	TGTGCCAGCAGTGAGGGGTTGGGCAGACAAGAGACCCAGTACTTC	.	.	TRBJ2-5	TRBV6-1
CASSALASTGSEQFF	TGTGCCAGCAGCGCACTGGCGTCAACCGGCAGTGAGCAGTTCTTC	.	.	TRBJ2-1	TRBV7-9
CASSFPASGNGRAGELFF	TGTGCCAGCAGTTTCCCGGCTAGCGGAAATGGGCGGGCCGGGGAGCTGTTTTTT	.	TRBD2	TRBJ2-2	TRBV28
CASSVGLANSYEQYF	TGTGCCAGCAGCGTAGGTCTAGCTAACTCCTACGAGCAGTACTTC	.	.	TRBJ2-7	TRBV9
CASSYQPSDEKLFF	TGCGCCAGCAGCTATCAACCCTCAGATGAAAAACTGTTTTTT	.	.	TRBJ1-4	TRBV4-1
CASSENAGGRDEQFF	TGTGCCAGCAGTGAAAATGCGGGGGGGCGGGATGAGCAGTTCTTC	few	TRBD2	TRBJ2-1	TRBV6-1